This TCR beta chain comes out of a study of T cell responses to AZD1222 COVID-19 vaccine. Regarding the study as a whole: The study found Spike-specific TCR breadth and depth rose after two AZD1222 doses.

Regarding this clone: Its antigen is undetermined.

Profiling relied on immunoSEQ multiplex PCR, and the TCRdb table lists in-frame clones only, not all of them. Of around 84,000 clones in the sample, about 82% were seen once. CDR3 length: 14 amino acids. Germline V gives CDR1 KGHSH, CDR2 LQKENI. V was cut by 2 bases and J by 0 bases, with 5 bases left in between. This TCR was recovered from an adult in good health. This specimen consisted of peripheral blood, obtained on day 0 of AZD1222 vaccination. The chain employs TRBV18 and TRBJ1-5; D unresolved. This chain's CDR3 is CASSPGYSNQPQHF. Written as DNA, the CDR3 is TGTGCCAGCTCACCAGGATATAGCAATCAGCCCCAGCATTTT. The variable domain in full, completed from reference TRBV18 and TRBJ1-5, reads NAGVMQNPRHLVRRRGQEARLRCSPMKGHSHVYWYRQLPEEGLKFMVYLQKENIIDESGMPKERFSAEFPKEGPSILRIQQVVRGDSAAYFCASSPGYSNQPQHFGDGTRLSIL.